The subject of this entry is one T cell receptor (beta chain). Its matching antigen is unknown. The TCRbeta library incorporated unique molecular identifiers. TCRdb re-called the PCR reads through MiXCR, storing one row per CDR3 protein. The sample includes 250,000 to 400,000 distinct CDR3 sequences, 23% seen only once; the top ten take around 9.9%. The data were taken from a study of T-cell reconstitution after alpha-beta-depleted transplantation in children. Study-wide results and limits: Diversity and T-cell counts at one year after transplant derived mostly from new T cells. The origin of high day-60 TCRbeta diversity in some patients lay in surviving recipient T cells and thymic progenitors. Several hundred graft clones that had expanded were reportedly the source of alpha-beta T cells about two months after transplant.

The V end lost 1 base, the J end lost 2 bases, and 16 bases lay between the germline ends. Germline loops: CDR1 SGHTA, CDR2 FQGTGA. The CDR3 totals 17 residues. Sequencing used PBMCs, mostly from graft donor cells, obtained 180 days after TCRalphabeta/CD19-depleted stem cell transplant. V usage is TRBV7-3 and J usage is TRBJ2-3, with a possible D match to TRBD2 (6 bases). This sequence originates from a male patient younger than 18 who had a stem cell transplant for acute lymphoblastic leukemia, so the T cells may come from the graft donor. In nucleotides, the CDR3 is TGTGCCAGCAGCTTAAACCCCATAGCGGCGGACACAGATACGCAGTATTTT. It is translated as CASSLNPIAADTDTQYF.